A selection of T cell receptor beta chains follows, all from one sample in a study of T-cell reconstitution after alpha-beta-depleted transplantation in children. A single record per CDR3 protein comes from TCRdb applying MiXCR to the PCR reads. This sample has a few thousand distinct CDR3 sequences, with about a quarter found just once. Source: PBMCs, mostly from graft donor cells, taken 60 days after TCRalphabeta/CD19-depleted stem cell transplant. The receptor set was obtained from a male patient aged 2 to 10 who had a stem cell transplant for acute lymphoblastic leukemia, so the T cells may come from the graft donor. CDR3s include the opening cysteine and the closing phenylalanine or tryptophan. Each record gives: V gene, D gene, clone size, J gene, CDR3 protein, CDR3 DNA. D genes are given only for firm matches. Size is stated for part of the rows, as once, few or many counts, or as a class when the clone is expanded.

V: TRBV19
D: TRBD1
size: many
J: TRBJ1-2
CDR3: CASSIPGGASYGYTF
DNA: TGTGCCAGTAGTATCCCAGGGGGCGCATCCTATGGCTACACCTTC

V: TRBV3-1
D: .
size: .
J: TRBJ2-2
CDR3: CASCQEYLRGGELFF
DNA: TGTGCCTCCTGCCAAGAGTATCTTAGAGGGGGGGAGCTGTTTTTT

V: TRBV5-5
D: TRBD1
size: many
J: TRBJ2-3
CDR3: CASSRSGTGGVRSDTQYF
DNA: TGTGCCAGCAGCAGATCCGGGACAGGGGGCGTAAGGTCAGATACGCAGTATTTT

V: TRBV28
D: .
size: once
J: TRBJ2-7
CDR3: CASSLSGPTDRSYEQYF
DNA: TGTGCCAGCAGTTTATCGGGCCCGACAGACCGTAGCTACGAGCAGTACTTC

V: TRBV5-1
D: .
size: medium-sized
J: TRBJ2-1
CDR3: CASSDRRLNEQFF
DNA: TGCGCCAGCTCGGATAGGCGCCTCAATGAGCAGTTCTTC

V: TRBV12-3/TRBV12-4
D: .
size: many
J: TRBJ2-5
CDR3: CASSPTGMPETQYF
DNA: TGTGCCAGCAGTCCGACGGGCATGCCCGAGACCCAGTACTTC

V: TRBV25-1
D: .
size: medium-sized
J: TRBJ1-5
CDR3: CASSARDQVRYQPQHF
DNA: TGTGCCAGCAGTGCCCGGGACCAAGTGCGATATCAGCCCCAGCATTTT

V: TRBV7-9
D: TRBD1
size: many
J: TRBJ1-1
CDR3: CASRKGTGGTEAFF
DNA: TGTGCCAGCAGGAAAGGGACAGGGGGCACTGAAGCTTTCTTT

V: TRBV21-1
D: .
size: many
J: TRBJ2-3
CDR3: CASSKKSPMTSCSTDTQYF
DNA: TGTGCCAGCAGCAAAAAAAGCCCAATGACTAGCTGTAGCACAGATACGCAGTATTTT

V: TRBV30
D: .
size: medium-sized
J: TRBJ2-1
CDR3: CAWSVLGEQFF
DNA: TGTGCCTGGAGTGTACTAGGAGAGCAGTTCTTC

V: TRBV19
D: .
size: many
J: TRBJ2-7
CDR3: CASSIPDRRNEQYF
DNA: TGTGCCAGTAGTATACCGGACAGACGAAACGAGCAGTACTTC

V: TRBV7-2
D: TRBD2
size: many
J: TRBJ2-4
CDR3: CASSPPPGLGNIQYF
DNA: TGTGCCAGCAGCCCACCCCCGGGACTAGGAAACATTCAGTACTTC

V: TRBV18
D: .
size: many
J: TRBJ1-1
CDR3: CASSQTEWGTGTEAFF
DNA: TGTGCCAGCTCACAAACAGAATGGGGGACGGGGACTGAAGCTTTCTTT

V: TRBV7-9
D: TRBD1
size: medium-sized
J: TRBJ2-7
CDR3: CASSLRDSSYEQYF
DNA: TGTGCCAGCAGCTTACGGGACAGCTCCTACGAGCAGTACTTC

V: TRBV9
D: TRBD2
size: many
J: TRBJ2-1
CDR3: CASRGLASSYNEQFF
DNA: TGTGCCAGCAGGGGACTAGCGAGCTCCTACAATGAGCAGTTCTTC

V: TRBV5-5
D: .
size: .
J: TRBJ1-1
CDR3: CASSLDYLPNTEAFF
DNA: TGTGCCAGCAGCTTGGACTATCTTCCGAACACTGAAGCTTTCTTT